This T cell receptor (beta chain) was recorded in a study of technical replicates of blood from several donors. Libraries were prepared by immunoSEQ multiplex PCR; TCRdb keeps only in-frame clonotypes and omits some of them. In the table there are about 68,000 clones, about 97% of which are singletons. CDR3 length: 14 amino acids. The V gene end was trimmed by 6 bases and the J gene end by 6 bases; junction bases not matched to a gene: 7. From germline, CDR1 is MGHDK and CDR2 SYGVNS. The sequence was obtained from a human donor in good health. What was sequenced was T cells isolated from PBMCs. The J gene is TRBJ2-2, the V gene TRBV25-1, with TRBD1 matching over 7 bases. In nucleotides, the CDR3 is TGTGCCAGCAGGCTGACAGGGTCTTCCGGGGAGCTGTTTTTT. Encoded protein: CASRLTGSSGELFF.